This note documents a single TCR beta chain sequence. Its antigen is unidentified. This entry belongs to a study of T cells in Graves' hyperthyroidism and ophthalmopathy. For the study at large: Sampling of peripheral blood happened at initial diagnosis, prior to any treatment. Study results and limitations: It was a median about 6 months before onset that the model predicted ophthalmopathy.

TCR beta CDR3 regions were amplified from RNA transcripts. The HTBI primer set served for first-round RT-PCR of the TCR CDR3. TCRdb re-called the multiplex PCR reads through MiXCR, storing one row per CDR3 protein. This repertoire shows hundreds of thousands of distinct CDR3 sequences, just over 35% found once; its top ten account for roughly 30%. This CDR3 is built from 13 residues. Germline-derived CDR1 and CDR2 are SEHNR and FQNEAQ (reference sequence). Trimming left V 8 bases short and J 0 bases short, with 8 bases between. Absence of ophthalmopathy progression within 18 months defined stable Graves' hyperthyroidism.

This chain links TRBV7-9 with TRBJ1-5, with a tentative D call TRBD1 (5 bases). The receptor comes from a woman in her thirties or forties with Graves' hyperthyroidism. Material: blood. CDR3 amino acids: CASQGYSNQPQHF. In DNA, the CDR3 is TGTGCCAGCCAGGGTTATAGCAATCAGCCCCAGCATTTT.